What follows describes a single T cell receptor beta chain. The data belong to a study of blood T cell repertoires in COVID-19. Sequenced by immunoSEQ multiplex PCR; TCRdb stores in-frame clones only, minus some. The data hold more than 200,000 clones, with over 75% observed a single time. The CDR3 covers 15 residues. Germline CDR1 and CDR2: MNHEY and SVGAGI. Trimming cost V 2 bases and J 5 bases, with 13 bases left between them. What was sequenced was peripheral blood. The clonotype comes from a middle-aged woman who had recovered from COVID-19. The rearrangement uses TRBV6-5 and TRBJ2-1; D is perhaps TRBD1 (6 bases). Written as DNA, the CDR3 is TGTGCCAGCAGTTACCTGGCAGGGGCAGACAATGAGCAGTTCTTC. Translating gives CASSYLAGADNEQFF.